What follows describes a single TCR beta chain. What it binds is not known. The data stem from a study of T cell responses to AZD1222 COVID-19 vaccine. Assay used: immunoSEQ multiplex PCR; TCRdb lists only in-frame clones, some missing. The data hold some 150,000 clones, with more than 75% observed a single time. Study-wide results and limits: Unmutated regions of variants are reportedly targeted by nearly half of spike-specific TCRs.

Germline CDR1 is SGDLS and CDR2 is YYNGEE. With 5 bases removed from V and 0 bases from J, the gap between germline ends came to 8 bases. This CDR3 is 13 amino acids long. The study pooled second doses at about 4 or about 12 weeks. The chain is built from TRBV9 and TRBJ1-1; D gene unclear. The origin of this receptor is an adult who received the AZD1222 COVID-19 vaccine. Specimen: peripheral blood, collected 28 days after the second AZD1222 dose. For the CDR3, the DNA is TGTGCCAGCAGTAAGGTCTTGAACACTGAAGCTTTCTTT. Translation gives CASSKVLNTEAFF.